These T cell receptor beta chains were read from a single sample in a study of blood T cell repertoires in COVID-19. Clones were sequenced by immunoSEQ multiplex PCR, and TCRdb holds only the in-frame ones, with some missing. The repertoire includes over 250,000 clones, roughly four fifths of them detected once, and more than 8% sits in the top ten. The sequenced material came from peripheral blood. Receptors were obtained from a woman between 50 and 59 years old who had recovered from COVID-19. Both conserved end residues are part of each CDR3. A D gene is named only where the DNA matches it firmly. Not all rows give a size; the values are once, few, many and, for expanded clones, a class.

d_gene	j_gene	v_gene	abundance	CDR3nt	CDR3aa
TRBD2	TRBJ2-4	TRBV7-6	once	TGTGCCAGCAGCTTATTTAGCGGGGGGGCCGGAGACAAAAACATTCAGTACTTC	CASSLFSGGAGDKNIQYF
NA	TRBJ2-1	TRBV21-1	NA	TGTGCCAGCCATCAGAGGGCTCCTAGCTCCTACAATGAGCAGTTCTTC	CASHQRAPSSYNEQFF
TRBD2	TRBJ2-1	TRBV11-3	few	TGTGCCAGCAGCTCAGGGCGGACTAGCGGATTATACAATGAGCAGTTCTTC	CASSSGRTSGLYNEQFF
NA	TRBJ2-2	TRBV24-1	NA	TGTGCCACCAGTGACCCTGACAGGCTCGCCGGGGAGCTGTTTTTT	CATSDPDRLAGELFF
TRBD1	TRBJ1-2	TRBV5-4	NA	TGTGCCAGCAGCTTGGACTCACGACAGGGGGTTTATGGCTACACCTTC	CASSLDSRQGVYGYTF
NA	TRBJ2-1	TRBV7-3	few	TGTGCCAGCAGCTTAATGGCTAGCAGCAATGAGCAGTTCTTC	CASSLMASSNEQFF
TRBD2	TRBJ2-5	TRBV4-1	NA	TGCGCCAGCAGCCAAGAGGGGGTAGCGGGGCGACTTGGGGGAGAGACCCAGTACTTC	CASSQEGVAGRLGGETQYF
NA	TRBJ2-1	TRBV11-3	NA	TGTGCCAGCAGCCGCGAAGGAGGCTACAATGAGCAGTTCTTC	CASSREGGYNEQFF
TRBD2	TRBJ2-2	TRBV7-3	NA	TGTGCCAGCAGCTTAGGTATCCAGCGGGAGGGCCGCGCCGGGGAGCTGTTTTTT	CASSLGIQREGRAGELFF
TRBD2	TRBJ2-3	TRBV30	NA	TGTGCCTGGAGTTCGGGGGGGGCAGATACGCAGTATTTT	CAWSSGGADTQYF
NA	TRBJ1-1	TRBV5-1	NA	TGCGCCAGCAGCAAAGGCGGCGGAGGGAACACTGAAGCTTTCTTT	CASSKGGGGNTEAFF
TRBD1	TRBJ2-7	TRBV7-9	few	TGTGCCAGCAGCAACATCCGGGACAGCTACGAGCAGTACTTC	CASSNIRDSYEQYF
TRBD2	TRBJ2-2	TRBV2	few	TGTGCCATCCCAGCGGGGTACGTGGACACCGGGGAGCTGTTTTTT	CAIPAGYVDTGELFF
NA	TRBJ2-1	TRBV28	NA	TGTGCCAGCACCCCACGGGGGTACTCCTACAATGAGCAGTTCTTC	CASTPRGYSYNEQFF
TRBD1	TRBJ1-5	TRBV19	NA	TGTGCCAGTAGCCCCGGGACAGGGTTCCCTAATCAGCCCCAGCATTTT	CASSPGTGFPNQPQHF
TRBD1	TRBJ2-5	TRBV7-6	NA	TGTGCCAGCAGCCTGCGGGACAGGGGGCTTCAGGAGACCCAGTACTTC	CASSLRDRGLQETQYF
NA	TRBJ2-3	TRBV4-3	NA	TGCGCCAGCAGCCAAGTAGGCACAGATACGCAGTATTTT	CASSQVGTDTQYF
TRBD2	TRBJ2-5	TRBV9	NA	TGTGCCAGCAGCGCGGGGGGACTAGCGGGGCAAGAGACCCAGTACTTC	CASSAGGLAGQETQYF
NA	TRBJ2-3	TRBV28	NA	TGTGCCAGCAGTTTACAGGGGTACCCAGATACGCAGTATTTT	CASSLQGYPDTQYF
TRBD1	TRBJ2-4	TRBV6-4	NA	TGTGCCAGCAGCCAGGACAGGGGGCATGGCATTCAGTACTTC	CASSQDRGHGIQYF
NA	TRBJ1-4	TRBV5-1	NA	TGCGCCAGCAACCCCGGGGGTACTAATGAAAAACTGTTTTTT	CASNPGGTNEKLFF
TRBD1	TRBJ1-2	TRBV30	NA	TGTGCCTGTTCCTCAGGACAGGGAAATGGCTACACCTTC	CACSSGQGNGYTF
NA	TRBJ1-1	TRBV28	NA	TGTGCCAGCAGCGAAGCCCGGGGGGTCGCTGAAGCTTTCTTT	CASSEARGVAEAFF
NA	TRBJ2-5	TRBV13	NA	TGTGCCAGCAGTTCGGCGGGGACCCAGTACTTC	CASSSAGTQYF
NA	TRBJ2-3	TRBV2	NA	TGTGCCAGCAGTGCAGGGACTGGGGGGAGGACAGATACGCAGTATTTT	CASSAGTGGRTDTQYF
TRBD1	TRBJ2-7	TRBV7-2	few	TGTGCCAGCAGCTCACCCACAGGGGCAAGCTGGACTGGGCAGTACTTC	CASSSPTGASWTGQYF
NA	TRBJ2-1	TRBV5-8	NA	TGTGCCAGCAGCTCGAGTAGTTCTCGGCGGGGCAATGAGCAGTTCTTC	CASSSSSSRRGNEQFF
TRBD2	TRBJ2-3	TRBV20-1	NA	TGCAGTGCTAGTAGCACTAGCGGGGGGGATACGCAGTATTTT	CSASSTSGGDTQYF
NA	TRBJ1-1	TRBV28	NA	TGTGCCAGCATCAATTCCCAGGGGTTCGGGGCCACTGAAGCTTTCTTT	CASINSQGFGATEAFF
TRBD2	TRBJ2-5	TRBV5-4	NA	TGTGCCAGCAGTCCGAGCGGGGGGGCCGCGGAGACCCAGTACTTC	CASSPSGGAAETQYF
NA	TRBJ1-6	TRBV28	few	TGTGCCAGCAGTTCGACAGGAGTTAATTCACCCCTCCACTTT	CASSSTGVNSPLHF
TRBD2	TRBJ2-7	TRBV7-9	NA	TGTGCCAGCAGCTTAGTCCCTAGCGGGATCTTGGTTTACGAGCAGTACTTC	CASSLVPSGILVYEQYF
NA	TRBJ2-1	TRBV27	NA	TGTGCCAGCAGTTTGCGGGGTTTATCGGCGGAGCAGTTCTTC	CASSLRGLSAEQFF
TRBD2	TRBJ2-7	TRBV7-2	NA	TGTGCCAGCAGCCCGACTAGCGGGACTCACTACGAGCAGTACTTC	CASSPTSGTHYEQYF
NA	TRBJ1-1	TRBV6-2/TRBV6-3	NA	TGTGCCAGCAGTTACATCTCTGAAGCTTTCTTT	CASSYISEAFF
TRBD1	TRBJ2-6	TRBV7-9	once	TGTGCCAGCAGCTCGACAGGGGGCGCCCTGACTGGGGCCAACGTCCTGACTTTC	CASSSTGGALTGANVLTF
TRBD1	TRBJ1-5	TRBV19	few	TGTGCCAGTAGTACTGACAGGGTTAACCAGCCCCAGCATTTT	CASSTDRVNQPQHF
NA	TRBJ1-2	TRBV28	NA	TGTGCCAGTTCACAGGGTTATGGCTACACCTTC	CASSQGYGYTF
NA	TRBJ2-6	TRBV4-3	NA	TGCGCCAGCAGCCAAGATTTAGCGTACTCTGGGGCCAACGTCCTGACTTTC	CASSQDLAYSGANVLTF
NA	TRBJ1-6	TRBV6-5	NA	TGTGCCAGCAGCCCCCGTGACAGAAGGTCACCCCTCCACTTT	CASSPRDRRSPLHF
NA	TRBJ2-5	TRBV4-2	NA	TGTGCCAGCAGCCAAGGGGACTCCAGGTCTTGGGGGGCCCAGTACTTC	CASSQGDSRSWGAQYF
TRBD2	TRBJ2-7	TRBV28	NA	TGTGCCAGCAGTTTACGACTAGCGGGAGACTACGAGCAGTACTTC	CASSLRLAGDYEQYF
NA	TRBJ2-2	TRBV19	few	TGTGCCAGTAGTTCTCCTAACACCGGGGAGCTGTTTTTT	CASSSPNTGELFF
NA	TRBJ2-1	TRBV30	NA	TGTGCCTGGAGTGTAAAGGACAGGGAGGGCAATGAGCAGTTCTTC	CAWSVKDREGNEQFF
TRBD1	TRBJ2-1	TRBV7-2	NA	TGTGCCAGCAGCCGAACAGGGGGCGCTGAGCAGTTCTTC	CASSRTGGAEQFF
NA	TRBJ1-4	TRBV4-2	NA	TGTGCCAGCAGCCAACAGGCAGGGTCTAATGAAAAACTGTTTTTT	CASSQQAGSNEKLFF
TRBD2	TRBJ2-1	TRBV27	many	TGTGCCAGCAGTCCCCCCCCCGGGACTACTGGGCGTGATGAGCAGTTCTTC	CASSPPPGTTGRDEQFF
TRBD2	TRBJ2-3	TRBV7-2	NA	TGTGCCAGCAGCTTAGCGAGGGAGCGGGGGGTCAGGCGGGATACGCAGTATTTT	CASSLARERGVRRDTQYF
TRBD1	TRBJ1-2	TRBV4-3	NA	TGCGCCAGCAGCCAGAGAGACAGGGACTATGGCTACACCTTC	CASSQRDRDYGYTF
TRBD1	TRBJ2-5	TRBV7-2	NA	TGTGCCAGCAGCTTAGCGGGACAGGGCACCTCCCGGCGGACCCAGTACTTC	CASSLAGQGTSRRTQYF
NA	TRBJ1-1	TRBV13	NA	TGTGCCAGCAGCTTACAGGACAGTAACACTGAAGCTTTCTTT	CASSLQDSNTEAFF
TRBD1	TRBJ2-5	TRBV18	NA	TGTGCCAGCTCAGTGACAGGGATGGAGACCCAGTACTTC	CASSVTGMETQYF
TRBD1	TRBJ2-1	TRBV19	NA	TGTGCCAGTAGTCCGACAGGGTATTACAATGAGCAGTTCTTC	CASSPTGYYNEQFF
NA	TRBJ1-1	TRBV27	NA	TGTGCCAGCAGTCTCAACACTGAAGCTTTCTTT	CASSLNTEAFF
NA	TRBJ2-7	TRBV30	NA	TGTGCCTGGAGCGGTGGCCCGGAGAGCTCCTACGAGCAGTACTTC	CAWSGGPESSYEQYF
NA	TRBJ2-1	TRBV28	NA	TGTGCCAGCACCAAGGCGGCCTACAATGAGCAGTTCTTC	CASTKAAYNEQFF
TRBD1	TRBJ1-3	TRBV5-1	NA	TGCGCCAGCAGCCTATGGACAGGGACGGGAAACACCATATATTTT	CASSLWTGTGNTIYF
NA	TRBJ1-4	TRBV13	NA	TGTGCCAGCAGCTTGTCATCAGGGGCCGAAACCGAAAAACTGTTTTTT	CASSLSSGAETEKLFF
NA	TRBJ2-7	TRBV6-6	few	TGTGCCAGCAGTCCCCGAAGGGGAGAGCAGTACTTC	CASSPRRGEQYF
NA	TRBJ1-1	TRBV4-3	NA	TGCGCCAGCAGCCAACTGACAGGTATGAACACTGAAGCTTTCTTT	CASSQLTGMNTEAFF